Listed here are 11 T cell receptor beta chains from one sample, sequenced in a study of technical replicates of blood from a handful of donors. Only in-frame clones appear in the TCRdb table, and some are missing; sequencing was by immunoSEQ multiplex PCR. Altogether tens of thousands of clones are present, approximately 92% being singletons, with the ten largest covering about 0.39%. The material sequenced was T cells isolated from PBMCs. The receptors stem from a human donor in good health.

In nucleotides, the CDR3 is TGTGCCAGCAGCCAAGGCGAGCGGGAGATGTGGTACTACGAGCAGTACTTC. This translates into CASSQGEREMWYYEQYF. The chain recombines TRBV14 with TRBJ2-7; 8 nucleotides align to TRBD2. The CDR3 sequence is 17 residues long. CDR1 is SGHDN, CDR2 FVKESK, per germline. Losses at the gene ends were 1 base for V and 3 bases for J; bases not matched to a gene: 11.

V and J are TRBV7-6 and TRBJ2-5, with TRBD2 identical over 8 bases. The V segment lost 1 base and the J segment 4 bases; nucleotides outside the gene matches: 11. The CDR3 is 17 amino acids. Germline V gene lookup returns CDR1 SGHVS and CDR2 FNYEAQ. This CDR3 reads CASSLVPQRELGETQYF. DNA for the CDR3: TGTGCCAGCAGCTTAGTCCCCCAGCGGGAGCTGGGAGAGACCCAGTACTTC.

The chain has TRBV12-5 and TRBJ1-2; D gene uncertain. V was shortened by 1 base and J by 6 bases, with 6 bases between the two germline ends. Germline CDR1 reads LGHNT; CDR2 reads FRNRAP. The CDR3 runs to 12 residues. CDR3 residues: CASGLGRDGYTF. The CDR3 DNA reads TGTGCTAGTGGTTTGGGACGGGATGGCTACACCTTC.

The rearrangement links TRBV7-2 to TRBJ2-3; D is perhaps TRBD2 (6 bases). Trimming cost V 5 bases and J 3 bases, with 15 bases left between them. The length of the CDR3 is 15 residues. Germline CDR1 and CDR2: SGHTA and FQGNSA. The CDR3 coding sequence is TGTGCCAGCAGCGGGGACTCGTATAGGACAGATACGCAGTATTTT. Its translation is CASSGDSYRTDTQYF.

This chain joins TRBV27 and TRBJ1-1, with D maybe TRBD1 (6 bases). This CDR3 spans 15 amino acids. Germline V lookup: CDR1 MNHEY, CDR2 SMNVEV (reference sequence). The V end was cut by 1 base, the J end by 5 bases, with 14 bases between. Here the CDR3 reads CASSLLGGRDTEAFF. As DNA, the CDR3 is TGTGCCAGCAGTTTATTGGGGGGGCGCGATACTGAAGCTTTCTTT.

This clone was seen once. The V gene is TRBV11-2, the J gene TRBJ2-7; the D is unclear. Per the germline V gene, CDR1 is SGHAT and CDR2 is FQNNGV. V gave up 8 bases and J gave up 0 bases, with 5 bases separating them. There are 11 residues in the CDR3. CDR3: CASGLSYEQYF. CDR3 in DNA: TGTGCCAGCGGCCTCTCCTACGAGCAGTACTTC.

This clone has a single count. The CDR3 region is CASSYSRNTEAFF. CDR3 in DNA: TGTGCCAGCAGTTACTCCCGGAACACTGAAGCTTTCTTT. The chain links TRBV27 to TRBJ1-1; D gene unclear. There are 13 residues in the CDR3. Trimming removed 4 bases from V and 1 base from J, with 7 bases in between. Germline V gene sequence: CDR1 MNHEY, CDR2 SMNVEV (reference sequence).

The CDR3 reads CASSPKTRGQPQHF. Written as DNA, the CDR3 is TGTGCCAGCAGCCCGAAGACCAGAGGTCAGCCCCAGCATTTT. The chain combines TRBV28 with TRBJ1-5; D is undetermined. Trimming cost V 6 bases and J 6 bases, with 15 bases left between them. CDR1 is MDHEN, CDR2 SYDVKM, per germline. The CDR3 extends over 14 amino acids.

The chain carries TRBV19 and TRBJ2-7, with TRBD1 matching 9 bases. Germline loops: CDR1 LNHDA, CDR2 SQIVND (reference sequence). CDR3 length equals 16 residues. V lost 5 bases to trimming and J lost 5 bases; unmatched junction nucleotides: 13. The CDR3, as DNA: TGTGCCAGTAGTCCCCCGGGGACAGGGATATTTCACGAGCAGTACTTC. Amino acid sequence: CASSPPGTGIFHEQYF. The variable domain in full, with the rest retrieved from reference TRBV19 and TRBJ2-7, is DGGITQSPKYLFRKEGQNVTLSCEQNLNHDAMYWYRQDPGQGLRLIYYSQIVNDFQKGDIAEGYSVSREKKESFPLTVTSAQKNPTAFYLCASSPPGTGIFHEQYFGPGTRLTVT.

The chain links TRBV29-1 to TRBJ2-1, with D possibly being TRBD1 (6 bases). Trimming removed 7 bases at V and 0 bases at J, with 10 bases between. The CDR3 has 13 residues. Germline CDR1 and CDR2: SQVTM and ANQGSEA. DNA of the CDR3: TGCAGCGGCAGACAGGTCTCCTACAATGAGCAGTTCTTC. It encodes CSGRQVSYNEQFF.

This chain connects TRBV7-9 to TRBJ2-7; 9 bases fit TRBD1. This CDR3 has 14 residues. Trimming took 5 bases from V and 6 from J; bases not matched to a gene: 8. Germline CDR1 SEHNR, CDR2 FQNEAQ (reference sequence). As DNA, the CDR3 is TGTGCCAGCAGCCCAGCGGACAGGGGACCCGAGCAGTACTTC. Residues: CASSPADRGPEQYF.